Listed below are T cell receptor beta chains from one sample, sequenced in a study of T cell responses to AZD1222 COVID-19 vaccine. This table comes from immunoSEQ multiplex PCR, and its TCRdb copy is limited to in-frame clones, with some not included. Of just under 150,000 clones listed, roughly 86% are singletons. Specimen: peripheral blood, collected 28 days after the second dose of the MenACWY control vaccine. The origin of the receptors is an adult who received the MenACWY meningococcal vaccine as a control. Each CDR3 is given with its conserved first and last residue. D genes are given only for firm matches. The listing skips clone size in some rows; elsewhere it reads once, few, many or a size class.

d_call: NA; v_call: TRBV24-1; clone_size: NA; j_call: TRBJ2-1; cdr3_aa: CATSDGFPSSYNEQFF; cdr3_nt: TGTGCCACCAGTGATGGCTTTCCGAGCTCCTACAATGAGCAGTTCTTC
d_call: NA; v_call: TRBV7-9; clone_size: NA; j_call: TRBJ1-2; cdr3_aa: CASSLGAGNYGYTF; cdr3_nt: TGTGCCAGCAGCTTAGGGGCGGGGAACTATGGCTACACCTTC
d_call: NA; v_call: TRBV6-5; clone_size: NA; j_call: TRBJ2-7; cdr3_aa: CASSYRHEQYF; cdr3_nt: TGTGCCAGCAGCTACCGACACGAGCAGTACTTC
d_call: NA; v_call: TRBV12-3/TRBV12-4; clone_size: NA; j_call: TRBJ1-6; cdr3_aa: CASSLDSPLHF; cdr3_nt: TGTGCCAGCAGTTTAGATTCACCCCTCCACTTT
d_call: NA; v_call: TRBV7-9; clone_size: once; j_call: TRBJ1-1; cdr3_aa: CASSPTMAQAFF; cdr3_nt: TGTGCCAGCAGCCCTACCATGGCTCAAGCTTTCTTT
d_call: NA; v_call: TRBV18; clone_size: NA; j_call: TRBJ2-5; cdr3_aa: CASSPKAGETQYF; cdr3_nt: TGTGCCAGCTCACCAAAAGCGGGAGAGACCCAGTACTTC
d_call: NA; v_call: TRBV28; clone_size: NA; j_call: TRBJ1-6; cdr3_aa: CASMAGKSPLHF; cdr3_nt: TGTGCCAGCATGGCAGGAAAGTCACCCCTCCACTTT
d_call: NA; v_call: TRBV19; clone_size: once; j_call: TRBJ1-5; cdr3_aa: CASSIPRLNQPQHF; cdr3_nt: TGTGCCAGTAGTATTCCCAGGCTCAATCAGCCCCAGCATTTT
d_call: NA; v_call: TRBV5-6; clone_size: NA; j_call: TRBJ2-3; cdr3_aa: CASSSKTATGTDTQYF; cdr3_nt: TGTGCCAGCAGCTCCAAGACAGCCACGGGCACAGATACGCAGTATTTT
d_call: TRBD2; v_call: TRBV6-5; clone_size: NA; j_call: TRBJ2-7; cdr3_aa: CASTLAGGYEQYF; cdr3_nt: TGTGCCAGCACCTTAGCGGGAGGCTACGAGCAGTACTTC
d_call: NA; v_call: TRBV28; clone_size: NA; j_call: TRBJ1-3; cdr3_aa: CASTLEGHSGNTIYF; cdr3_nt: TGTGCCAGCACCTTGGAGGGACACTCTGGAAACACCATATATTTT
d_call: NA; v_call: TRBV28; clone_size: NA; j_call: TRBJ2-3; cdr3_aa: CASSLRTDTQYF; cdr3_nt: TGTGCCAGCAGCCTCCGAACAGATACGCAGTATTTT
d_call: NA; v_call: TRBV7-9; clone_size: NA; j_call: TRBJ1-2; cdr3_aa: CAGEILNYGYTF; cdr3_nt: TGTGCCGGGGAAATATTGAATTATGGCTACACCTTC
d_call: TRBD1; v_call: TRBV4-2; clone_size: few; j_call: TRBJ1-3; cdr3_aa: CASSLRQGTEGNTIYF; cdr3_nt: TGTGCCAGCAGCCTCAGACAGGGGACGGAGGGAAACACCATATATTTT
d_call: NA; v_call: TRBV2; clone_size: once; j_call: TRBJ2-1; cdr3_aa: CASSDWGEQFF; cdr3_nt: TGTGCCAGCAGTGATTGGGGTGAGCAGTTCTTC
d_call: TRBD1; v_call: TRBV29-1; clone_size: NA; j_call: TRBJ1-5; cdr3_aa: CSVSTGGPGQPQHF; cdr3_nt: TGCAGCGTTTCTACAGGGGGCCCCGGTCAGCCCCAGCATTTT
d_call: TRBD1; v_call: TRBV4-2; clone_size: NA; j_call: TRBJ1-2; cdr3_aa: CASSSASRGLDYGYTF; cdr3_nt: TGTGCCAGCAGCTCAGCTTCCAGGGGGCTAGACTATGGCTACACCTTC
d_call: NA; v_call: TRBV5-5; clone_size: NA; j_call: TRBJ1-2; cdr3_aa: CASSLGVASSNYGYTF; cdr3_nt: TGTGCCAGCAGCTTGGGAGTGGCTTCTTCTAACTATGGCTACACCTTC
d_call: TRBD2; v_call: TRBV11-1; clone_size: NA; j_call: TRBJ2-2; cdr3_aa: CASSSGTSDVGELFF; cdr3_nt: TGTGCCAGCAGCTCCGGGACTAGTGATGTCGGGGAGCTGTTTTTT
d_call: TRBD1; v_call: TRBV7-7; clone_size: NA; j_call: TRBJ2-2; cdr3_aa: CASRTGQGDTGELFF; cdr3_nt: TGTGCTAGCAGAACGGGGCAGGGGGACACCGGGGAGCTGTTTTTT
d_call: NA; v_call: TRBV28; clone_size: NA; j_call: TRBJ1-2; cdr3_aa: CASGHRGAHGYTF; cdr3_nt: TGTGCCAGCGGCCACCGGGGGGCCCATGGCTACACCTTC
d_call: TRBD1; v_call: TRBV15; clone_size: NA; j_call: TRBJ1-2; cdr3_aa: CATSGTGGFYGYTF; cdr3_nt: TGTGCCACCAGCGGGACAGGGGGCTTCTATGGCTACACCTTC
d_call: NA; v_call: TRBV7-2; clone_size: NA; j_call: TRBJ1-3; cdr3_aa: CASSQQGTGNTIYF; cdr3_nt: TGTGCCAGCAGCCAACAGGGAACTGGAAACACCATATATTTT
d_call: NA; v_call: TRBV5-1; clone_size: once; j_call: TRBJ1-4; cdr3_aa: CASSLARQDNEKLFF; cdr3_nt: TGCGCCAGCAGCTTGGCAAGGCAAGATAATGAAAAACTGTTTTTT
d_call: NA; v_call: TRBV9; clone_size: NA; j_call: TRBJ2-2; cdr3_aa: CASSEGEGSRSGELFF; cdr3_nt: TGTGCCAGCAGCGAAGGGGAAGGTTCCCGATCCGGGGAGCTGTTTTTT
d_call: NA; v_call: TRBV5-1; clone_size: NA; j_call: TRBJ2-5; cdr3_aa: CASSLQSGSSGSTQYF; cdr3_nt: TGCGCCAGCAGCTTGCAGTCTGGTAGCTCGGGGTCGACCCAGTACTTC
d_call: TRBD1; v_call: TRBV7-3; clone_size: NA; j_call: TRBJ1-2; cdr3_aa: CASSFRDSTPYTF; cdr3_nt: TGTGCCAGCAGTTTCCGGGACAGCACCCCTTACACCTTC
d_call: NA; v_call: TRBV6-2/TRBV6-3; clone_size: NA; j_call: TRBJ1-6; cdr3_aa: CASSFLPSNNLSSPLHF; cdr3_nt: TGTGCCAGCAGTTTTCTCCCCTCCAATAACCTCTCTTCACCCCTCCACTTT
d_call: NA; v_call: TRBV29-1; clone_size: NA; j_call: TRBJ2-5; cdr3_aa: CSVEEGRRQETQYF; cdr3_nt: TGCAGCGTTGAAGAGGGACGGAGACAAGAGACCCAGTACTTC
d_call: NA; v_call: TRBV7-8; clone_size: NA; j_call: TRBJ1-2; cdr3_aa: CASSLVGVGQRYTF; cdr3_nt: TGTGCCAGCAGCTTAGTCGGGGTAGGGCAGCGCTACACCTTC
d_call: NA; v_call: TRBV18; clone_size: NA; j_call: TRBJ1-1; cdr3_aa: CASHELSQGIKNTEAFF; cdr3_nt: TGTGCCAGCCATGAGTTGTCGCAGGGAATTAAAAACACTGAAGCTTTCTTT
d_call: NA; v_call: TRBV18; clone_size: NA; j_call: TRBJ1-2; cdr3_aa: CASSPLRVWDNYGYTF; cdr3_nt: TGTGCCAGCTCACCCCTACGGGTATGGGATAACTATGGCTACACCTTC
d_call: NA; v_call: TRBV7-9; clone_size: NA; j_call: TRBJ1-2; cdr3_aa: CASSLVQGGNYGYTF; cdr3_nt: TGTGCCAGCAGCTTGGTACAGGGAGGTAACTATGGCTACACCTTC
d_call: NA; v_call: TRBV6-5; clone_size: NA; j_call: TRBJ1-1; cdr3_aa: CASSRTQGIEAFF; cdr3_nt: TGTGCCAGCAGCCGGACGCAGGGAATCGAAGCTTTCTTT
d_call: NA; v_call: TRBV28; clone_size: NA; j_call: TRBJ1-5; cdr3_aa: CASTTGGSGNQPQHF; cdr3_nt: TGTGCCAGCACAACGGGAGGATCCGGCAATCAGCCCCAGCATTTT
d_call: TRBD1; v_call: TRBV6-4; clone_size: NA; j_call: TRBJ2-1; cdr3_aa: CASSPGQSYNEQFF; cdr3_nt: TGTGCCAGCAGTCCGGGACAGAGTTACAATGAGCAGTTCTTC
d_call: NA; v_call: TRBV2; clone_size: NA; j_call: TRBJ2-2; cdr3_aa: CASNGRVVTGELFF; cdr3_nt: TGTGCCAGCAATGGCAGGGTGGTGACCGGGGAGCTGTTTTTT
d_call: NA; v_call: TRBV27; clone_size: NA; j_call: TRBJ1-2; cdr3_aa: CASSPGHVYGYTF; cdr3_nt: TGTGCCAGCAGTCCAGGACACGTCTATGGCTACACCTTC
d_call: TRBD1; v_call: TRBV6-2/TRBV6-3; clone_size: once; j_call: TRBJ1-6; cdr3_aa: CASSSTGRMNNSPLHF; cdr3_nt: TGTGCCAGCAGTTCGACAGGGCGCATGAATAATTCACCCCTCCACTTT
d_call: TRBD2; v_call: TRBV2; clone_size: NA; j_call: TRBJ2-1; cdr3_aa: CASSAREGLNEQFF; cdr3_nt: TGTGCCAGCAGTGCGCGGGAGGGCCTCAATGAGCAGTTCTTC